The rows below give T cell receptor beta chains drawn from one sample of a study of cytomegalovirus exposure and HLA in healthy donors. Sequencing was performed with immunoSEQ multiplex PCR; in TCRdb, only in-frame clones are kept and a portion is missing. The repertoire consists of a few hundred thousand clones, with approximately 84% occurring once and the leading ten covering approximately 2%. The sequenced material came from PBMCs. The receptor source for this set is a woman aged 40 to 49 in good health and CMV-seropositive. CDR3s include the opening cysteine and the closing phenylalanine or tryptophan. Each record gives: CDR3 DNA, CDR3 protein, D gene, V gene, CDR3 length, J gene, clone size. The D gene is left open where the match is weak. The listing skips clone size in some rows; elsewhere it reads once, few, many or a size class.

cdr3_nt: TGTGCCAGCAGTTTCGGAACAGCTACTGAAGCTTTCTTT
cdr3_aa: CASSFGTATEAFF
d_call: NA
v_call: TRBV28
cdr3_length: 13
j_call: TRBJ1-1
clone_size: once

cdr3_nt: TGTGCCAGCAGCAAGACTAGCGGGAGTTCCGGGTACAATGAGCAGTTCTTC
cdr3_aa: CASSKTSGSSGYNEQFF
d_call: TRBD2
v_call: TRBV5-6
cdr3_length: 17
j_call: TRBJ2-1
clone_size: NA

cdr3_nt: TGTGCCAGCAGCCAAGAACTAGCGGGAGAGGGACAAGAGACCCAGTACTTC
cdr3_aa: CASSQELAGEGQETQYF
d_call: TRBD2
v_call: TRBV4-2
cdr3_length: 17
j_call: TRBJ2-5
clone_size: NA

cdr3_nt: TGTGCCAGCAGCTTAGGCATCCGGGTCAATGAGCAGTTCTTC
cdr3_aa: CASSLGIRVNEQFF
d_call: NA
v_call: TRBV13
cdr3_length: 14
j_call: TRBJ2-1
clone_size: NA

cdr3_nt: TGTGCCAGCAGCCCCGGTCTATTTGACAGGGGGTACGAGCAGTACTTC
cdr3_aa: CASSPGLFDRGYEQYF
d_call: TRBD1
v_call: TRBV27
cdr3_length: 16
j_call: TRBJ2-7
clone_size: NA

cdr3_nt: TGTGCCAGCAGCTTACCGGGGGGTTTCGGGAGGGATGAGCAGTTCTTC
cdr3_aa: CASSLPGGFGRDEQFF
d_call: TRBD2
v_call: TRBV7-2
cdr3_length: 16
j_call: TRBJ2-1
clone_size: NA

cdr3_nt: TGTGCCAGCAGCGCCGGGACAGGGGGTACCGGGGAGCTGTTTTTT
cdr3_aa: CASSAGTGGTGELFF
d_call: TRBD1
v_call: TRBV11-2
cdr3_length: 15
j_call: TRBJ2-2
clone_size: NA

cdr3_nt: TGTGCCAGCAGCTCGATGACAGGGGTCTCTGGAAACACCATATATTTT
cdr3_aa: CASSSMTGVSGNTIYF
d_call: TRBD1
v_call: TRBV11-3
cdr3_length: 16
j_call: TRBJ1-3
clone_size: NA

cdr3_nt: TGTGCCAGCAGTGTCCAGACTAGCGGGACACTGAATGAGCAGTTCTTC
cdr3_aa: CASSVQTSGTLNEQFF
d_call: TRBD2
v_call: TRBV27
cdr3_length: 16
j_call: TRBJ2-1
clone_size: NA

cdr3_nt: TGCGCCAGCAGCCTACAGGGGCCAATGCCCTACGAGCAGTACTTC
cdr3_aa: CASSLQGPMPYEQYF
d_call: TRBD1
v_call: TRBV5-1
cdr3_length: 15
j_call: TRBJ2-7
clone_size: NA

cdr3_nt: TGTGCCAGCAGCACCCTCGTGACCGGGTCCCATAGCAATCAGCCCCAGCATTTT
cdr3_aa: CASSTLVTGSHSNQPQHF
d_call: NA
v_call: TRBV5-8
cdr3_length: 18
j_call: TRBJ1-5
clone_size: NA

cdr3_nt: TGTGCCAGCGGACTCTATAATTCACCCCTCCACTTT
cdr3_aa: CASGLYNSPLHF
d_call: NA
v_call: TRBV28
cdr3_length: 12
j_call: TRBJ1-6
clone_size: NA

cdr3_nt: TGTGCCAGCAGTTTTTTGGATGGCGGGGCCTACGAGCAGTACTTC
cdr3_aa: CASSFLDGGAYEQYF
d_call: NA
v_call: TRBV28
cdr3_length: 15
j_call: TRBJ2-7
clone_size: NA

cdr3_nt: TGTGCCAGCAGGGAGAGACTATCGCCCCAGCATTTT
cdr3_aa: CASRERLSPQHF
d_call: NA
v_call: TRBV27
cdr3_length: 12
j_call: TRBJ1-5
clone_size: NA